Listed here is a single T cell receptor beta chain. Profiled with immunoSEQ multiplex PCR; TCRdb holds only in-frame clones, not every one. The sample lists about 400,000 clones, 87% occurring once. This entry is derived from a study of blood T cell repertoires in COVID-19. Background on the study: The United States, Italy and Spain supplied acute and convalescent COVID-19 samples.

CDR1 is SGHRS, CDR2 YFSETQ, per germline. V lost 5 bases, J lost 2 bases, and 7 bases stayed unmatched. CDR3 size: 16 residues. The sequenced sample was PBMCs or T cells enriched from blood (not recorded which). This clonotype was obtained from a young woman who had recovered from COVID-19. V is TRBV5-1 and J is TRBJ2-2, with 9 bases that match TRBD1. CDR3 nucleotides: TGCGCCAGCAGGGGCGGGACAGGGCTTAACACCGGGGAGCTGTTTTTT. Translating it yields CASRGGTGLNTGELFF.